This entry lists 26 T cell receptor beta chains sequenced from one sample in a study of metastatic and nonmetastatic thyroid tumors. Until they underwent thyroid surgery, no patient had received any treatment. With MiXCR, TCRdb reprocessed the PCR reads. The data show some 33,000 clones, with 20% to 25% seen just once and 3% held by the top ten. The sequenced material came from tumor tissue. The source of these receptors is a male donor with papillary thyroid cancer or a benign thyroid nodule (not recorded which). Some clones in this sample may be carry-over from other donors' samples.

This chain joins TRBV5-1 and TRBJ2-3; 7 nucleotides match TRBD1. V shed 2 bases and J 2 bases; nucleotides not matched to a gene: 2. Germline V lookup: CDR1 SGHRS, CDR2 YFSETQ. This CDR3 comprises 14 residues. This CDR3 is CASSFDRATDTQYF. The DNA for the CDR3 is TGCGCCAGCAGCTTTGACAGGGCCACAGATACGCAGTATTTT.

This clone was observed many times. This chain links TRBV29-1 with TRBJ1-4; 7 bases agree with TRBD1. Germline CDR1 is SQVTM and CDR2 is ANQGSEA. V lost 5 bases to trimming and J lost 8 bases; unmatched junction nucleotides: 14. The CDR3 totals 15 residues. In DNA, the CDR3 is TGCAGCGTTTCCTTAACCGGGACAGAACACGAAAAACTGTTTTTT. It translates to CSVSLTGTEHEKLFF.

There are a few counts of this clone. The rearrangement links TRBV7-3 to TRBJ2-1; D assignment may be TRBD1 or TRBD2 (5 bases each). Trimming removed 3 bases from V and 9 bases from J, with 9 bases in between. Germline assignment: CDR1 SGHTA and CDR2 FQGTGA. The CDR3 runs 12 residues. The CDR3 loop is CASSFGDVEQFF. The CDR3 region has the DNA TGTGCCAGCAGCTTTGGGGACGTTGAGCAGTTCTTC.

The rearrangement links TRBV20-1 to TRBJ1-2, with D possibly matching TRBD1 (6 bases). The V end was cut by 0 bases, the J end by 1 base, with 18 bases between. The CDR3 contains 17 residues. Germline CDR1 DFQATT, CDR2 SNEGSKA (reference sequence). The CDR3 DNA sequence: TGCAGTGCTAGAGATGAAGGGCGACAGGAGAGTAACTATGGCTACACCTTC. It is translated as CSARDEGRQESNYGYTF.

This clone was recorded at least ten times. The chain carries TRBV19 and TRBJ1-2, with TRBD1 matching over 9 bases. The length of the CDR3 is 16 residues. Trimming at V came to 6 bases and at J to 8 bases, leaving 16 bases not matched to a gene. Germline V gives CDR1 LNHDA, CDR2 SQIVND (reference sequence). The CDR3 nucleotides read TGTGCCAGTAGACCAAGGACAGGGGATCGTCGGGGAGGCTACACCTTC. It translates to CASRPRTGDRRGGYTF.

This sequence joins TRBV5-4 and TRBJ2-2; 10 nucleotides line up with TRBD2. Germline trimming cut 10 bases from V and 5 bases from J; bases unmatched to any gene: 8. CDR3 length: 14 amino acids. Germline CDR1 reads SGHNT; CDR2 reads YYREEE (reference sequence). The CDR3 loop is CACLAGGETGELFF. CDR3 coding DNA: TGTGCCTGTTTAGCGGGGGGAGAGACCGGGGAGCTGTTTTTT.

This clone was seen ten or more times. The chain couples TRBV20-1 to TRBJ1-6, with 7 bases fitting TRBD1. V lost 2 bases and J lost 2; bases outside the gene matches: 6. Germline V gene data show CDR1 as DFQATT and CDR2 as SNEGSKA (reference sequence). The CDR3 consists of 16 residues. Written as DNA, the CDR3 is TGCAGTGCTAGAAAGTCGGGGACAGCCTATAATTCACCCCTCCACTTT. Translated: CSARKSGTAYNSPLHF.

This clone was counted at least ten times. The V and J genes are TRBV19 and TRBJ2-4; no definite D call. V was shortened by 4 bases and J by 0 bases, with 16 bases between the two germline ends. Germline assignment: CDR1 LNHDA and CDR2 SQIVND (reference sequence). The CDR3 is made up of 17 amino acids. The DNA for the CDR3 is TGTGCCAGTAGTAACCCATCTAGAAGGCTAGCCAAAAACATTCAGTACTTC. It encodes CASSNPSRRLAKNIQYF.

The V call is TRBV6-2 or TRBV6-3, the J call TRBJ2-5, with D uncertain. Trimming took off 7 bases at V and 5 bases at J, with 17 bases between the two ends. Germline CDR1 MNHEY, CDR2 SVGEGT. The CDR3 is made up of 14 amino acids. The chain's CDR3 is CASNLWQVDETQYF. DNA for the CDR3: TGTGCCAGCAACCTTTGGCAGGTTGACGAGACCCAGTACTTC.

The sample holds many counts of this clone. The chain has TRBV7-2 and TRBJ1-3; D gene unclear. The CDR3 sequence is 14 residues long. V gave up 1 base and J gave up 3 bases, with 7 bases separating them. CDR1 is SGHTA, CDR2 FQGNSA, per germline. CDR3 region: CASSLGRDGNTIYF. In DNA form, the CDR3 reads TGTGCCAGCAGCTTAGGGAGGGATGGAAACACCATATATTTT. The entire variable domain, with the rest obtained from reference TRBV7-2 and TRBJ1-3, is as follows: GAGVSQSPSNKVTEKGKDVELRCDPISGHTALYWYRQSLGQGLEFLIYFQGNSAPDKSGLPSDRFSAERTGGSVSTLTIQRTQQEDSAVYLCASSLGRDGNTIYFGEGSWLTVV.

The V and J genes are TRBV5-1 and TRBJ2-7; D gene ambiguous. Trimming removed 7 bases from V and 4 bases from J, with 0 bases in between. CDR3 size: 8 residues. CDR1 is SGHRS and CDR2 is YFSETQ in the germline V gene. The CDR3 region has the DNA TGCGCCAGCTACGAGCAGTACTTC. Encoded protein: CASYEQYF.

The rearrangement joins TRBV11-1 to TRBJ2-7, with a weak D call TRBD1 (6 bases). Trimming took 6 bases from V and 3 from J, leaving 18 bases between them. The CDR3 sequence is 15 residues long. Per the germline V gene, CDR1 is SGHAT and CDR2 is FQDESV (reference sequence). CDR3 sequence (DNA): TGTGCCAGCAGAAGTACGGGACACAGCATCTACGAGCAGTACTTC. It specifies CASRSTGHSIYEQYF.

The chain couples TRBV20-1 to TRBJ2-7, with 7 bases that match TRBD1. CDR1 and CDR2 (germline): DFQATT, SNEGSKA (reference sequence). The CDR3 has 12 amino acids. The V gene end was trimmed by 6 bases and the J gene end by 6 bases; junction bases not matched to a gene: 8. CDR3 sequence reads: CSAVDRVGEQYF. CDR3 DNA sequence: TGCAGTGCCGTCGACAGGGTCGGCGAGCAGTACTTC.

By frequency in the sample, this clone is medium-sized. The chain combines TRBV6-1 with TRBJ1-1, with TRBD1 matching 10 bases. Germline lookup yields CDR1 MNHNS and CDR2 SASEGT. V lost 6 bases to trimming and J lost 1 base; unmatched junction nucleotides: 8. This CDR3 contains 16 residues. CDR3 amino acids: CASSSIGTGANTEAFF. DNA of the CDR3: TGTGCCAGCAGCTCAATAGGGACAGGGGCGAACACTGAAGCTTTCTTT.

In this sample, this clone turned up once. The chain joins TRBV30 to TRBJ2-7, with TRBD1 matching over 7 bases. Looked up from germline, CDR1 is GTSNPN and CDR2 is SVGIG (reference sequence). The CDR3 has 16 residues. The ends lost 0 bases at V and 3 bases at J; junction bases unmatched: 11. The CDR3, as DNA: TGTGCCTGGAGTGTATTGGACAGGAAATGGGTCTACGAGCAGTACTTC. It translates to CAWSVLDRKWVYEQYF.

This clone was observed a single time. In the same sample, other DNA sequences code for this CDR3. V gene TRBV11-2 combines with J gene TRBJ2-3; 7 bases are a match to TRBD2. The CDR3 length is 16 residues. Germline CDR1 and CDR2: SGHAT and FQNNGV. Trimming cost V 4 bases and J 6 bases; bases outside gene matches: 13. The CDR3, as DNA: TGTGCCAGCAGCTCGAGAAGCGGGACCCGTGTGGATACGCAGTATTTT. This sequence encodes CASSSRSGTRVDTQYF.

CDR3 bases: TGTGCCAGCAGCTTAGGGGTACAGGGCAATCAGCCCCAGCATTTT. Residues: CASSLGVQGNQPQHF. The chain is built from TRBV11-2 and TRBJ1-5; perhaps TRBD1 as D (5 bases). V was shortened by 1 base and J by 2 bases, with 9 bases between the two germline ends. The CDR3 covers 15 residues. CDR1 SGHAT and CDR2 FQNNGV come from the germline V gene.

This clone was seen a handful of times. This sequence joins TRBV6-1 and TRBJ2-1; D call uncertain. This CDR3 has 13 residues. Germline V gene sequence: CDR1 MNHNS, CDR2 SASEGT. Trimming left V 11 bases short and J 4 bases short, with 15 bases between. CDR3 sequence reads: CASRVSSYNEQFF. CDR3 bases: TGTGCCTCTCGGGTGTCCTCTTACAATGAGCAGTTCTTC.

The CDR3 reads CSARTRTSGLPYEQYF. CDR3 DNA sequence: TGCAGTGCTAGGACCCGGACTAGCGGCCTCCCCTACGAGCAGTACTTC. This chain uses TRBV20-1 with TRBJ2-7; 10 bases are shared with TRBD2. Germline CDR1 DFQATT, CDR2 SNEGSKA (reference sequence). Trimming took 3 bases from V and 2 from J; bases not matched to a gene: 10. This CDR3 contains 16 residues.

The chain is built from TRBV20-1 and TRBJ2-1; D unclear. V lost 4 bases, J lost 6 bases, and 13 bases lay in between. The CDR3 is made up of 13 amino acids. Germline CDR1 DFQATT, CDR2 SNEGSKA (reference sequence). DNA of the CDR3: TGCAGTGCTATAAGCTCGTGGGTCAATGAGCAGTTCTTC. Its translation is CSAISSWVNEQFF.

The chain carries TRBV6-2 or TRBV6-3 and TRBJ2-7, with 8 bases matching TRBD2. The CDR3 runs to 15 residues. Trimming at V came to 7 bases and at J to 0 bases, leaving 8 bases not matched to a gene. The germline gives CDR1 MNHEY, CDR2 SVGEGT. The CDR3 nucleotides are TGTGCCAGCACCATAGCGGGGCTTAACTCCTACGAGCAGTACTTC. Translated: CASTIAGLNSYEQYF.

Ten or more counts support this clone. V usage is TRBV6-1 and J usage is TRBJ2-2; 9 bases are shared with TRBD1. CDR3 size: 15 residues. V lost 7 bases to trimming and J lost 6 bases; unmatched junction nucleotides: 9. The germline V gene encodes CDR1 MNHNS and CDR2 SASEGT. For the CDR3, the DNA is TGTGCCAGCATATCCGACAGGGGGAAACCCGGGGAGCTGTTTTTT. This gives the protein CASISDRGKPGELFF.

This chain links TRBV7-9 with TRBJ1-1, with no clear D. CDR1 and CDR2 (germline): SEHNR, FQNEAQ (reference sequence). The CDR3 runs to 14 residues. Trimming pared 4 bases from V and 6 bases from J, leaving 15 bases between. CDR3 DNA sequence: TGTGCCAGCAGCTGGAGGACGGAGGCCGCTGAAGCTTTCTTT. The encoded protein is CASSWRTEAAEAFF.

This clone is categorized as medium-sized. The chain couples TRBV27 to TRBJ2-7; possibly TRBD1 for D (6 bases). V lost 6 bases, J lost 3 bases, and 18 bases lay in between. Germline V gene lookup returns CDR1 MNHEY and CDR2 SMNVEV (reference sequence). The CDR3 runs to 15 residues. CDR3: CASRTPGDKIYEQYF. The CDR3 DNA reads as TGTGCCAGCAGAACCCCAGGGGATAAAATCTACGAGCAGTACTTC.

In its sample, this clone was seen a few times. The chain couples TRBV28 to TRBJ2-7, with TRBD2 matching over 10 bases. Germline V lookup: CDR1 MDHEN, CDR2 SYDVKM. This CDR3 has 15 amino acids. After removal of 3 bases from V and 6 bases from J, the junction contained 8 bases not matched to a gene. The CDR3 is CASSLPLLAGTEQYF. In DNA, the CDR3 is TGTGCCAGCAGTTTGCCCCTACTAGCGGGAACCGAGCAGTACTTC.

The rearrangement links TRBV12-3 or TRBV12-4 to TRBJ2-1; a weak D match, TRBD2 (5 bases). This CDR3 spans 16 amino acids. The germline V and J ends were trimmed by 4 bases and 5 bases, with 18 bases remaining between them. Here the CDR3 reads CASSWSLGYTHNEQFF. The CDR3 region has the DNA TGTGCCAGCAGTTGGTCACTAGGATATACACACAATGAGCAGTTCTTC.